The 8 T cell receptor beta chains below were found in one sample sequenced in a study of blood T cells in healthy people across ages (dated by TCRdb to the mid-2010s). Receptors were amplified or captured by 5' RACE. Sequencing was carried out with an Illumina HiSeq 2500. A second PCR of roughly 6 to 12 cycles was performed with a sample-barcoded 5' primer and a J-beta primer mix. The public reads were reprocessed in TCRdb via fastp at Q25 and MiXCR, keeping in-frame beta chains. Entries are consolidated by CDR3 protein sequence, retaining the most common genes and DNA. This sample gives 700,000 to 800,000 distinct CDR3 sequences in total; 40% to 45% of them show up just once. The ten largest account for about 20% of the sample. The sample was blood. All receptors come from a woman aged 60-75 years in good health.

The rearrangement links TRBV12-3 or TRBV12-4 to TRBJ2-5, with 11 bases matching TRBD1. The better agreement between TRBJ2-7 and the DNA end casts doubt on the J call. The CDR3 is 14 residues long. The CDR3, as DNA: TGTGCCAGCAGTGCGGACAGGGGGCTTTGCGAGCAGTACTTC. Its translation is CASSADRGLCEQYF.

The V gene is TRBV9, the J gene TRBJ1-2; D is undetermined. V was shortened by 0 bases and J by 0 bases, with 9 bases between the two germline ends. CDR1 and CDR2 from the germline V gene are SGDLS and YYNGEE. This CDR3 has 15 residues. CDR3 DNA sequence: TGTGCCAGCAGCGTAGCGGCGACAACTAACTATGGCTACACCTTC. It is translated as CASSVAATTNYGYTF.

The CDR3 sequence is CASSQHSSQPQHF. CDR3 in DNA: TGCGCCAGCAGCCAACACAGCTCACAGCCCCAGCATTTT. The V gene is TRBV4-1, the J gene TRBJ1-5; no definite D call. Germline lookup yields CDR1 MGHRA and CDR2 YSYEKL. Trimming stripped 2 bases from V and 7 bases from J, with 9 bases between. The CDR3 extends over 13 amino acids.

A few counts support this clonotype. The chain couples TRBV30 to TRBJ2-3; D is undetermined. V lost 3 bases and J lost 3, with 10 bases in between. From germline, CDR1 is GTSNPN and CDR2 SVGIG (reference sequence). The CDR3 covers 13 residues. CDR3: CAWRRAATDTQYF. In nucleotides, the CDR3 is TGTGCCTGGAGACGAGCAGCGACAGATACGCAGTATTTT.

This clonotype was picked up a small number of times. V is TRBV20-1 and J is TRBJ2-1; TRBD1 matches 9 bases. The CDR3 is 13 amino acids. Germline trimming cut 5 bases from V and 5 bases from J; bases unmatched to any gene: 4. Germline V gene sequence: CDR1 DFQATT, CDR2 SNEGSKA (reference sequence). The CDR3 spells CSAGGQGHNEQFF. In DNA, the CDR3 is TGCAGTGCTGGGGGACAGGGTCACAATGAGCAGTTCTTC.

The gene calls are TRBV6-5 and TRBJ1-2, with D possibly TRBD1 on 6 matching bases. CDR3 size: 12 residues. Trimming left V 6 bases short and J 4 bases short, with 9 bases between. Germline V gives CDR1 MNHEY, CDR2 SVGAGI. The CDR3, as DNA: TGTGCCAGCAGGGACAGCCTCTATGGCTACACCTTC. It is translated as CASRDSLYGYTF.

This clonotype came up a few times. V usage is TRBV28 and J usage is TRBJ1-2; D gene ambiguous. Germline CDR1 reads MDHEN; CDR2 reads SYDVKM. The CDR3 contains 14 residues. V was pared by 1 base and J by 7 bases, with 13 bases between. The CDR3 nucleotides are TGTGCCAGCAGTTTATTCCCTGAAGGTAGTGGCTACACCTTC. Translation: CASSLFPEGSGYTF.

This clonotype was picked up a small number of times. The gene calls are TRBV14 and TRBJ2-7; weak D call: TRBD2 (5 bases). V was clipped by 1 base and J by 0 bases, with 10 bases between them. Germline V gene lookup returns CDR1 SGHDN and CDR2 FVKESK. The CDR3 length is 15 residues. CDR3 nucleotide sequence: TGTGCCAGCAGCCAAGGAGCGGCTCGCTCCTACGAGCAGTACTTC. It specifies CASSQGAARSYEQYF.